This TCR beta chain was captured by sequencing in a study of memory CD4+ T cells and cytomegalovirus serostatus. The study's findings and limits: CMV serostatus prediction reached median AUC approximately 0.95, or 0.91 with US-trained model. CD4+ memory repertoires contained about 40% of the roughly 150 reported CMV TCRbeta sequences.

Germline V CDR1 and CDR2: MGHRA, YSYEKL. The CDR3 length is 14 residues. V dropped 0 bases and J dropped 11 bases, with 13 bases sitting between them. Here immunoSEQ multiplex PCR was the method, and the copy in TCRdb shows in-frame clones only, minus some. This sample yields 85,000 to 100,000 clones, of which 80% are seen a single time; less than 4.5% belongs to the top ten. Details on this clone: Its antigen is currently unknown.

Single viable CD3+CD4+CD8-CD45RO+ cells were sorted as the memory CD4+ T cells. The TCR sequence derives from an adult in good health and CMV-seropositive. The V and J genes are TRBV4-1 and TRBJ1-4; D unresolved. The material sequenced was memory CD4+ T cells from blood. CDR3 coding DNA: TGCGCCAGCAGCCAAGAGGTGGCCTTTAATAAACTGTTTTTT. It translates to CASSQEVAFNKLFF.